Shown below are 7 T cell receptor beta chains from a single sample sequenced in a study of T cell responses to AZD1222 COVID-19 vaccine. The table came from immunoSEQ multiplex PCR; TCRdb's copy has only in-frame clones and leaves some out. The sample lists 90,000 to 150,000 clones, 89% occurring once. The material sequenced was peripheral blood, taken on day 0 of AZD1222 vaccination. These receptors originate from an adult in good health.

The chain recombines TRBV18 with TRBJ2-7; possibly TRBD2 for D (5 bases). Trimming took off 3 bases at V and 5 bases at J, with 17 bases between the two ends. The CDR3 has 15 amino acids. The V gene's germline CDR1 is KGHSH and CDR2 LQKENI. The CDR3 nucleotides read TGTGCCAGCTCACCCATCGTGGCTAGCCCCAACGAGCAGTACTTC. Encoded protein: CASSPIVASPNEQYF.

The CDR3 region has the DNA TGTGCCACCAGTGTCGGGACAGGGAAGAACACCGGGGAGCTGTTTTTT. It specifies CATSVGTGKNTGELFF. This chain joins TRBV24-1 and TRBJ2-2; TRBD1 aligns across 9 bases. Germline assignment: CDR1 KGHDR and CDR2 SFDVKD. V trimming: 5 bases; J trimming: 1 base; junction bases outside the gene matches: 4. CDR3 length: 16 amino acids.

This clone has a handful of counts. The gene calls are TRBV18 and TRBJ1-5; TRBD1 might be the D (5 bases). From germline, CDR1 is KGHSH and CDR2 LQKENI. The CDR3 extends over 16 amino acids. Trimming took off 6 bases at V and 0 bases at J, with 15 bases between the two ends. The CDR3 reads CASSPWGGDSNQPQHF. The CDR3 nucleotides read TGTGCCAGCTCCCCATGGGGGGGGGATAGCAATCAGCCCCAGCATTTT.

This clone was observed a handful of times. The chain couples TRBV6-5 to TRBJ1-5; D is possibly TRBD1 (5 bases). This CDR3 has 14 residues. Per the germline V gene, CDR1 is MNHEY and CDR2 is SVGAGI. V lost 5 bases to trimming and J lost 5 bases, with 13 bases between them. The CDR3 sequence: CASSRQGGHQPQHF. For the CDR3, the DNA is TGTGCCAGCAGTCGCCAGGGCGGGCATCAGCCCCAGCATTTT.

The genes are TRBV4-1 and TRBJ2-2; no definite D call. Germline-derived CDR1 and CDR2 are MGHRA and YSYEKL. V lost 5 bases to trimming and J lost 7 bases, with 17 bases between them. The CDR3 has 15 amino acids. The CDR3 region has the DNA TGCGCCAGCAGCGGATTTGGGAATTTAAACGGGGAGCTGTTTTTT. Protein product: CASSGFGNLNGELFF.

V usage is TRBV7-9 and J usage is TRBJ2-7; the match to TRBD2 covers 13 bases. The V gene end was trimmed by 3 bases and the J gene end by 2 bases; junction bases not matched to a gene: 10. Germline lookup yields CDR1 SEHNR and CDR2 FQNEAQ (reference sequence). This CDR3 region has 18 residues. CDR3 amino acids: CASSLHGPGLAGTYEQYF. CDR3 DNA: TGTGCCAGCAGCTTGCACGGGCCGGGACTAGCGGGGACCTACGAGCAGTACTTC.

This chain links TRBV30 with TRBJ1-2; D is undetermined. The CDR3 runs to 14 residues. Trimming stripped 7 bases from V and 5 bases from J, with 20 bases between. CDR1 is GTSNPN, CDR2 SVGIG, per germline (reference sequence). CDR3 DNA sequence: TGTGCCTCGACCCCCGACATAAGTCGGTATGGCTACACCTTC. Protein: CASTPDISRYGYTF.